This TCR beta chain was captured in a study of blood T cell repertoires in COVID-19. CDR1 MNHEY and CDR2 SMNVEV come from the germline V gene (reference sequence). With 4 bases clipped from V and 3 bases from J, the junction kept 6 bases outside the gene matches. This CDR3 has 15 amino acids. The data were produced by immunoSEQ multiplex PCR, yet TCRdb's version contains in-frame clones alone and is incomplete. The table shows about 230,000 clones, with 70% to 90% occurring only once. This chain links TRBV27 with TRBJ2-7, with TRBD1 matching over 10 bases. Material: peripheral blood. The sequence came from a woman in her sixties or seventies with active or convalescent COVID-19. DNA of the CDR3: TGTGCCAGCAGTTACTCGGGACAGGGGTACTACGAGCAGTACTTC. Translation: CASSYSGQGYYEQYF.